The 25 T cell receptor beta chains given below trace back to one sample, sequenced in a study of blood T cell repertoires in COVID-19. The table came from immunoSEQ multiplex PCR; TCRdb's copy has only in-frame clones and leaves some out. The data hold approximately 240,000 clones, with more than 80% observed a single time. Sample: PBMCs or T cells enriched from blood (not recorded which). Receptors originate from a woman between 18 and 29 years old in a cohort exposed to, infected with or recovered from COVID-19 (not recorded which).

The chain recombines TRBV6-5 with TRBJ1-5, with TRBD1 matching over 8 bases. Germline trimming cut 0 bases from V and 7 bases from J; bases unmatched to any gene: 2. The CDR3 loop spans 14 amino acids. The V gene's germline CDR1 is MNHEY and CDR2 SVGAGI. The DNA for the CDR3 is TGTGCCAGCAGTTACTCCACAGGGGGACAGCCCCAGCATTTT. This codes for CASSYSTGGQPQHF.

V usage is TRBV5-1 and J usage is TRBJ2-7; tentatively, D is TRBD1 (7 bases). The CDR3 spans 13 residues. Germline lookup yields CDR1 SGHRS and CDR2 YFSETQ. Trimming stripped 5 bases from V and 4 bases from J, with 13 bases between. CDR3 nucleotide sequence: TGCGCCAGCAGTGAGACAGGGAGGTACGAGCAGTACTTC. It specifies CASSETGRYEQYF.

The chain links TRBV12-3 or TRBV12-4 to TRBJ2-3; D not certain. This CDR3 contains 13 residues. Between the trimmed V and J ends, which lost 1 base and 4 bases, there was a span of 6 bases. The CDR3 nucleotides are TGTGCCAGCAGTTTAGAACTTCCAGATACGCAGTATTTT. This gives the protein CASSLELPDTQYF.

The CDR3, as DNA: TGTGCCTGGACCCTAGGATATGGAAACACCATATATTTT. Its protein is CAWTLGYGNTIYF. The chain employs TRBV30 and TRBJ1-3, with unresolved D. Between the trimmed V and J ends, which lost 4 bases and 3 bases, there was a span of 10 bases. The germline CDR1 and CDR2 sequences are GTSNPN and SVGIG (reference sequence). The CDR3 consists of 13 residues.

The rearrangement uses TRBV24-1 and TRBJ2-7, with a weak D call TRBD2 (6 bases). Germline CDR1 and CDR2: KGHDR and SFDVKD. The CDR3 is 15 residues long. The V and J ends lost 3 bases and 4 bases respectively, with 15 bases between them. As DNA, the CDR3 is TGTGCCACCAGTGATGGGGCTAGCGCGAGGTACGAGCAGTACTTC. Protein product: CATSDGASARYEQYF.

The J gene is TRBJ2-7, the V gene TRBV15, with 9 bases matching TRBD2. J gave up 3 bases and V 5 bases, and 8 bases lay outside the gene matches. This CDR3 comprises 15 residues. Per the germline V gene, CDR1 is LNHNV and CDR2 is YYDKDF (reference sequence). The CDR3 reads CATSVGSSGNYEQYF. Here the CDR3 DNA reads TGTGCCACCAGCGTAGGGTCTAGCGGGAACTACGAGCAGTACTTC.

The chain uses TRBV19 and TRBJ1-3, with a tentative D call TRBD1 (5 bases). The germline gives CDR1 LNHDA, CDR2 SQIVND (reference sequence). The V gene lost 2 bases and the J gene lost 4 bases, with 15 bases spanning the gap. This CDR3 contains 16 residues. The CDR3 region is CASSIIAGWSGNTIYF. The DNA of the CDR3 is TGTGCCAGTAGTATAATAGCAGGGTGGAGCGGAAACACCATATATTTT. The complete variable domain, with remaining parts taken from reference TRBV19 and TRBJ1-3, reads DGGITQSPKYLFRKEGQNVTLSCEQNLNHDAMYWYRQDPGQGLRLIYYSQIVNDFQKGDIAEGYSVSREKKESFPLTVTSAQKNPTAFYLCASSIIAGWSGNTIYFGEGSWLTVV.

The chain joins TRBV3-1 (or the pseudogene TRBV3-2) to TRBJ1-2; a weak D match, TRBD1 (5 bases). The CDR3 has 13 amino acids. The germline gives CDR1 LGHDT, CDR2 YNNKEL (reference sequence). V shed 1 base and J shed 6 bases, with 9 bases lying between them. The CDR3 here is CASSQGLDNGYTF. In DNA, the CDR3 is TGTGCCAGCAGCCAAGGTTTGGACAATGGCTACACCTTC.

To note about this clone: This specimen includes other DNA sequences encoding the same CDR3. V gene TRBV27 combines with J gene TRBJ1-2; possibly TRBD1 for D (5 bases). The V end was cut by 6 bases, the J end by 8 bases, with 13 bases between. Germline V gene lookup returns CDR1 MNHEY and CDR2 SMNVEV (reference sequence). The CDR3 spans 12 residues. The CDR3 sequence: CASSLPGGGYTF. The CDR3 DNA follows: TGTGCCAGCAGCCTTCCTGGGGGGGGCTACACCTTC.

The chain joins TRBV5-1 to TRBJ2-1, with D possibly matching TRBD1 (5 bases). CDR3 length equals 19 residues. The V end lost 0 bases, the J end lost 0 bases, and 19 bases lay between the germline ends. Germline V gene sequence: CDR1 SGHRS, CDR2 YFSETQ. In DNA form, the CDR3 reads TGCGCCAGCAGCTTGGCCAGGGTAGGGGCCGGTCTCTCCTACAATGAGCAGTTCTTC. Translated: CASSLARVGAGLSYNEQFF.

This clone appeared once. CDR3 loop: CASSSIDRSSSYEQYF. The CDR3 bases are TGTGCCAGCAGCTCGATAGACAGGTCATCCTCCTACGAGCAGTACTTC. The V call is TRBV7-9, the J call TRBJ2-7, with a weak D call TRBD1 (6 bases). Germline V gene sequence: CDR1 SEHNR, CDR2 FQNEAQ (reference sequence). V was cut by 4 bases and J by 0 bases, with 16 bases left in between. The CDR3 is made up of 16 amino acids.

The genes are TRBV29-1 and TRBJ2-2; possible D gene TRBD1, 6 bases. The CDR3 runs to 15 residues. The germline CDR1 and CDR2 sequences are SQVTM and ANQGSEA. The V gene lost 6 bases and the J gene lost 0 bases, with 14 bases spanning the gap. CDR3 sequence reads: CSVIPGHSNTGELFF. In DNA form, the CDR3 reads TGCAGCGTGATTCCGGGACACTCGAACACCGGGGAGCTGTTTTTT.

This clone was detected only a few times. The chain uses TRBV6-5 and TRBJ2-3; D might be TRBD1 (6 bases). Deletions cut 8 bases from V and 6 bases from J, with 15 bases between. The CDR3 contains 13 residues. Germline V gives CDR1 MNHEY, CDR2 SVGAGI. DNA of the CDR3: TGTGCCAGCCGTTTACAGGGTCCGGATACGCAGTATTTT. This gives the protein CASRLQGPDTQYF.

DNA of the CDR3: TGCGCCAGCAGCTTTGGAACAGGGTATGATGAAAAACTGTTTTTT. This gives the protein CASSFGTGYDEKLFF. This chain uses TRBV5-1 with TRBJ1-4, with D possibly being TRBD1 (6 bases). Germline CDR1 SGHRS, CDR2 YFSETQ. The CDR3 spans 15 residues. Trimming left V 2 bases short and J 6 bases short, with 14 bases between.

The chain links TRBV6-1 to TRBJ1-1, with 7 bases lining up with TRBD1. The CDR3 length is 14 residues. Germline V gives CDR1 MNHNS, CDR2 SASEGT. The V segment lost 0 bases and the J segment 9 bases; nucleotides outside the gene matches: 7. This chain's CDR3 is CASSEAHRGGKAFF. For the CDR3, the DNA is TGTGCCAGCAGTGAAGCCCACAGGGGAGGTAAAGCTTTCTTT.

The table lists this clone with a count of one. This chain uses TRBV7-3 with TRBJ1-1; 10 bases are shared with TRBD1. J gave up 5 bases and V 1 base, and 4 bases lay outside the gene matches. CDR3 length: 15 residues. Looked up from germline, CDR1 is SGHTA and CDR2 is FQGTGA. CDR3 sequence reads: CASSLRGTGETEAFF. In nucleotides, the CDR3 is TGTGCCAGCAGCTTAAGGGGGACAGGGGAGACTGAAGCTTTCTTT.

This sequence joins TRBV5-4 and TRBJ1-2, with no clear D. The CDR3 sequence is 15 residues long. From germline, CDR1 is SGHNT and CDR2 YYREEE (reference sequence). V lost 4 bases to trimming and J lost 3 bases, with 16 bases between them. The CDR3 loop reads CASSLRRQEDYGYTF. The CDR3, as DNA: TGTGCCAGCAGCCTCCGGAGGCAGGAGGACTATGGCTACACCTTC.

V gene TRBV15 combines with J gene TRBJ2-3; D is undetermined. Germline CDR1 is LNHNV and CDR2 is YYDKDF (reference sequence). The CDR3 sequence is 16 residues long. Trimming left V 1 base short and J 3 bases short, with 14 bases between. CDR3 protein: CATSRGISDGTDTQYF. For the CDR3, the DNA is TGTGCCACCAGCAGAGGTATATCAGACGGGACAGATACGCAGTATTTT.

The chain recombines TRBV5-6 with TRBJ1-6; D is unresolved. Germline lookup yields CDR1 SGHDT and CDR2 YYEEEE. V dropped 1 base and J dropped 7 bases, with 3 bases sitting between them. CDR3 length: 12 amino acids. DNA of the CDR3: TGTGCCAGCAGCTTGCAGAATTCACCCCTCCACTTT. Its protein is CASSLQNSPLHF.

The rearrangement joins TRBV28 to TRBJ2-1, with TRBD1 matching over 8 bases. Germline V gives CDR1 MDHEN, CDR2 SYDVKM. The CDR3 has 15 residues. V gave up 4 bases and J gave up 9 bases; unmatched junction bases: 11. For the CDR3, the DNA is TGTGCCAGCAGTTCCGGACAGGGACAATCCAGTGAGCAGTTCTTC. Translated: CASSSGQGQSSEQFF.

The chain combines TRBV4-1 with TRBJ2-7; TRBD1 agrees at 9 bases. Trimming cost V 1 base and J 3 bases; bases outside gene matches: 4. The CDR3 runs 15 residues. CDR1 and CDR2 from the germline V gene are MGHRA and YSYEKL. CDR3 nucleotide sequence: TGCGCCAGCAGCCAAGGTAGGGGACAGGGCTACGAGCAGTACTTC. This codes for CASSQGRGQGYEQYF.

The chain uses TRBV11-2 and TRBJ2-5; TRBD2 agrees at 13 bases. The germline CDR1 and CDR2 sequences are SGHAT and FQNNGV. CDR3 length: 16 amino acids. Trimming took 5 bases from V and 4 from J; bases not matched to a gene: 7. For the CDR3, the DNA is TGTGCCAGCAGCCTAACTAGCGGGAGGGCGGGAGAGACCCAGTACTTC. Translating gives CASSLTSGRAGETQYF.

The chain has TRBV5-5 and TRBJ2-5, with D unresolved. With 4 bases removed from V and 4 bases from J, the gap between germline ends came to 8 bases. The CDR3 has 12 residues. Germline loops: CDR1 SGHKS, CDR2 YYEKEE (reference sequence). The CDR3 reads CASSIRGETQYF. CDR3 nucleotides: TGTGCCAGCAGCATTAGAGGAGAGACCCAGTACTTC. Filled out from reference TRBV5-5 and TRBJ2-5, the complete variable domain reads DAGVTQSPTHLIKTRGQQVTLRCSPISGHKSVSWYQQVLGQGPQFIFQYYEKEERGRGNFPDRFSARQFPNYSSELNVNALLLGDSALYLCASSIRGETQYFGPGTRLLVL.

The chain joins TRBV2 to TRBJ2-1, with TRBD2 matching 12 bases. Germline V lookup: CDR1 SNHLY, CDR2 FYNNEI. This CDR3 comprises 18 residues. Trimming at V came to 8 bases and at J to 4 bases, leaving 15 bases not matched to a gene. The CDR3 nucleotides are TGTGCCAGCGATTGGGGGCTAGCGGGAGGGCCGGGTTACAATGAGCAGTTCTTC. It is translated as CASDWGLAGGPGYNEQFF.

The CDR3 coding sequence is TGTGCCAGCAGTAGGGCAGTAGCGGGGGGCCAAGAGACCCAGTACTTC. The encoded protein is CASSRAVAGGQETQYF. The chain joins TRBV5-5 to TRBJ2-5, with 10 bases aligning to TRBD2. Germline CDR1 SGHKS, CDR2 YYEKEE (reference sequence). The CDR3 length is 16 residues. V trimming: 5 bases; J trimming: 1 base; junction bases outside the gene matches: 8.